This T cell receptor beta chain was recorded in a study of beta chain features in type 1 diabetes. Whole-study findings and limits: All four CD4+ subsets from Type 1 diabetes patients carried moderately but significantly shorter TCRB CDR3s.

Sequenced material consisted of expressed TCRB transcripts (all of the isolated RNA was reverse transcribed). Data came from immunoSEQ multiplex PCR; TCRdb stores just in-frame clones and leaves some out. The table has 150,000 to 200,000 clones, 50% to 70% seen once; the top ten hold roughly 0.092%. This clone appeared a few times. No antigen is known for it. The same CDR3 is also encoded by other DNA sequences in this sample. V was trimmed by 4 bases and J by 2 bases, leaving 11 bases between them. CDR1 and CDR2 (germline): SQVTM, ANQGSEA. This CDR3 has 13 residues. The chain employs TRBV29-1 and TRBJ1-1; perhaps TRBD1 as D (6 bases). The specimen was naive CD4+ T cells from blood. This TCR derives from a man aged 30 to 39 with type 1 diabetes. CDR3: CSVGRGANTEAFF. As DNA, the CDR3 is TGCAGCGTTGGGCGGGGGGCCAACACTGAAGCTTTCTTT.